The T cell receptor beta chain under discussion was sequenced for a study of identical twins. Study-wide results and limits: Whereas memory repertoires showed no such difference, abundant cord blood beta clonotypes carried fewer insertions.

About this clonotype itself: The antigen is unknown. One end of the junction fails to match germline, which may point to a read error.

TCRdb processed the 5' RACE reads anew with MiXCR; each CDR3 protein has one entry. The sample contains under 350,000 distinct CDR3 sequences, roughly 8.6% of which appear only once. Germline V gene data show CDR1 as SGHAT and CDR2 as FQNNGV. The CDR3 length is 16 residues. Another study also made use of these data, one on yellow fever vaccine responses in identical twins.

What was sequenced was CD8+ T cells sorted from blood. V is TRBV11-2 and J is TRBJ2-1, with 9 bases fitting TRBD1. This receptor was taken from a woman between 18 and 30 years old in good health. The CDR3 sequence is CASNLRVGTGINEQFF. CDR3 coding DNA: TGTGCCAGCAACTTAAGGGTTGGGACAGGGATCAATGAGCAGTTCTTC.